One TCR beta chain is described in this entry. The antigen remains unidentified. This sample is drawn from a study of T cell responses to AZD1222 COVID-19 vaccine. Study results and limitations: Donors, mostly white British, included more females; clonal diversity was possibly underestimated.

Clones were read by immunoSEQ multiplex PCR, and TCRdb kept only the in-frame ones, dropping some. The data hold about 120,000 clones, with 75% to 95% observed a single time. This CDR3 spans 16 amino acids. Trimming removed 0 bases from V and 4 bases from J, with 12 bases in between. Germline loops: CDR1 MNHEY, CDR2 SMNVEV (reference sequence). This chain uses TRBV27 with TRBJ2-2; D is unresolved. Sequences were derived from peripheral blood, sampled on day 0 of AZD1222 vaccination. This sequence was found in an adult in good health. Here the CDR3 DNA reads TGTGCCAGCAGTTTATCCTTCCGGGTGGGCACCGGGGAGCTGTTTTTT. It specifies CASSLSFRVGTGELFF.